These 9 T cell receptor beta chains originate from one sample sequenced in a study of patients and donors after allogeneic stem cell transplantation. TCRdb reprocessed the RT-PCR reads with MiXCR, giving one entry per CDR3 protein. Of hundreds of thousands of distinct CDR3 sequences in the sample, around 16% were seen once. Sequenced: blood, either unsorted or a sorted T cell fraction (not recorded which). The origin of the receptors is a human donor who was either an allogeneic HSCT recipient or a stem cell or donor lymphocyte infusion donor (not recorded which). It is not recorded whose cells these are; they may come from a transplant donor.

The CDR3 sequence: CASSPGEGLGETQYF. The CDR3 DNA follows: TGTGCCAGCTCACCAGGGGAGGGCCTTGGTGAGACCCAGTACTTC. The genes are TRBV18 and TRBJ2-5; 7 bases are a match to TRBD2. This CDR3 is 15 amino acids long. V was clipped by 2 bases and J by 5 bases; unmatched bases: 8. Germline lookup yields CDR1 KGHSH and CDR2 LQKENI.

In its sample, this clonotype was seen a few times. This chain joins TRBV6-2 or TRBV6-3 and TRBJ1-2, with TRBD1 matching 8 bases. V trimming: 0 bases; J trimming: 0 bases; junction bases outside the gene matches: 9. The CDR3 loop spans 18 amino acids. The germline V gene has CDR1 MNHEY and CDR2 SVGEGT. CDR3 in DNA: TGTGCCAGCAGTTACTCGAGCCCGGACAGGGTAGCTAACTATGGCTACACCTTC. This translates into CASSYSSPDRVANYGYTF.

The sample holds a few counts of this clonotype. V is TRBV12-3 or TRBV12-4 and J is TRBJ1-4; weak D call: TRBD1 (6 bases). The V end lost 6 bases, the J end lost 14 bases, and 13 bases lay between the germline ends. The CDR3 contains 11 residues. CDR3 sequence (DNA): TGTGCCAGCAGCCACGGGGGCATCCTGTTTTTT. Translating gives CASSHGGILFF.

This clonotype was seen a few times. This chain connects TRBV6-5 to TRBJ1-5; D gene uncertain. There are 15 residues in the CDR3. V was trimmed by 4 bases and J by 2 bases, leaving 12 bases between them. The germline CDR1 and CDR2 sequences are MNHEY and SVGAGI. CDR3 DNA: TGTGCCAGCAGTTCAACCAGCGGGGGCAATCAGCCCCAGCATTTT. The encoded protein is CASSSTSGGNQPQHF.

This clonotype was picked up a small number of times. The chain couples TRBV5-1 to TRBJ1-2; D not certain. Germline V gene data show CDR1 as SGHRS and CDR2 as YFSETQ. V lost 4 bases, J lost 0 bases, and 10 bases lay in between. The CDR3 is 14 amino acids. The CDR3 coding sequence is TGCGCCAGCAGCGCAATCGGAGCTAACTATGGCTACACCTTC. Protein: CASSAIGANYGYTF.

The V and J genes are TRBV18 and TRBJ1-5; no clear D gene. Trimming stripped 1 base from V and 0 bases from J, with 10 bases between. The CDR3 is 16 residues long. Germline-derived CDR1 and CDR2 are KGHSH and LQKENI. The chain's CDR3 is CASSPQGTDSNQPQHF. As DNA, the CDR3 is TGTGCCAGCTCACCACAGGGAACGGATAGCAATCAGCCCCAGCATTTT.

The genes are TRBV7-8 and TRBJ2-2, with 14 bases fitting TRBD2. Germline assignment: CDR1 SGHVS and CDR2 FQNEAQ. This CDR3 is built from 16 residues. The V and J ends lost 5 bases and 7 bases, in that order; junction bases with no gene match: 6. The CDR3 coding sequence is TGTGCCAGCAGCCGAGAGACTAGCGGGAGGGTCGGGGAGCTGTTTTTT. Its translation is CASSRETSGRVGELFF. Drawing the rest from reference TRBV7-8 and TRBJ2-2, the complete variable domain is GAGVSQSPRYKVAKRGQDVALRCDPISGHVSLFWYQQALGQGPEFLTYFQNEAQLDKSGLPSDRFFAERPEGSVSTLKIQRTQQEDSAVYLCASSRETSGRVGELFFGEGSRLTVL.

The chain links TRBV4-1 to TRBJ2-1; D not certain. CDR1 is MGHRA and CDR2 is YSYEKL in the germline V gene. The V and J ends lost 2 bases and 15 bases respectively, with 23 bases between them. The CDR3 totals 15 residues. This CDR3 reads CASSQPGQRLGSSFF. The DNA of the CDR3 is TGCGCCAGCAGCCAACCGGGCCAGCGTCTTGGGTCCTCGTTCTTC.

This clonotype occurred many times. V usage is TRBV4-1 and J usage is TRBJ1-3, with a possible D match to TRBD1 (6 bases). Trimming cost V 2 bases and J 2 bases, with 13 bases left between them. The CDR3 spans 16 residues. Germline V gene data show CDR1 as MGHRA and CDR2 as YSYEKL. The CDR3 sequence: CASSQPKGGTGNTIYF. The CDR3 DNA sequence: TGCGCCAGCAGCCAACCTAAGGGGGGGACTGGAAACACCATATATTTT.